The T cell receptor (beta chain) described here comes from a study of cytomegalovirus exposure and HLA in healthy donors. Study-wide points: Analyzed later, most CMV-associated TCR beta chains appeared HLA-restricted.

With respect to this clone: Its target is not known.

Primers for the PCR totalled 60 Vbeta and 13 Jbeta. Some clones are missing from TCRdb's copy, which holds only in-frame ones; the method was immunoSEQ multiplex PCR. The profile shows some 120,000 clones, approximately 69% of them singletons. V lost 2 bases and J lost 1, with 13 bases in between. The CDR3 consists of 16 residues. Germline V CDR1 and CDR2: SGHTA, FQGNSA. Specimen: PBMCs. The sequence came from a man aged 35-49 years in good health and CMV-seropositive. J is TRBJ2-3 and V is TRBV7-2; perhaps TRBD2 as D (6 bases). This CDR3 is CASSLPRGSGTDTQYF. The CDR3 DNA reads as TGTGCCAGCAGCTTACCCCGGGGGTCGGGCACAGATACGCAGTATTTT.